This entry lists 30 T cell receptor beta chains sequenced from one sample in a study of blood T cell repertoires in COVID-19. Some clones are missing from TCRdb's copy, which holds only in-frame ones; the method was immunoSEQ multiplex PCR. The sample lists almost 350,000 clones, about 92% seen once, with 3.9% in the top ten. The sequenced sample consisted of peripheral blood. The receptors derive from a woman aged 55-75 years with COVID-19, enrolled during active disease.

The J gene is TRBJ1-2, the V gene TRBV5-1; D remains unclear. This CDR3 spans 14 amino acids. Trimming left V 4 bases short and J 4 bases short, with 14 bases between. Germline V gene sequence: CDR1 SGHRS, CDR2 YFSETQ. The CDR3 loop is CASSPRVGSYGYTF. CDR3 DNA: TGCGCCAGCAGCCCCCGGGTCGGGAGCTATGGCTACACCTTC.

CDR3 coding DNA: TGTGCCAGCAGTTTGTCCAGGGGTGAGCAGTACTTC. As protein: CASSLSRGEQYF. The chain joins TRBV12-3 or TRBV12-4 to TRBJ2-7; D is possibly TRBD1 (6 bases). V shed 3 bases and J shed 7 bases, with 10 bases lying between them. CDR3 length: 12 residues.

The chain uses TRBV6-5 and TRBJ2-5; 9 bases line up with TRBD1. CDR3 length: 13 residues. CDR1 is MNHEY and CDR2 is SVGAGI in the germline V gene. V lost 7 bases and J lost 4; bases outside the gene matches: 4. CDR3 coding DNA: TGTGCCAGCAAGATGGACAGGGGAGAGACCCAGTACTTC. It specifies CASKMDRGETQYF.

The chain joins TRBV12-3 or TRBV12-4 to TRBJ1-2; D is possibly TRBD1 (6 bases). V lost 5 bases, J lost 7 bases, and 14 bases lay in between. CDR3 size: 13 residues. CDR3 DNA: TGTGCCAGCAGTCCTCTACAGGGAATTGGCTACACCTTC. Its protein is CASSPLQGIGYTF.

The chain employs TRBV5-1 and TRBJ1-4, with TRBD1 matching over 7 bases. V gave up 3 bases and J gave up 0 bases; unmatched junction bases: 8. This CDR3 region has 17 residues. Germline CDR1 reads SGHRS; CDR2 reads YFSETQ. CDR3 residues: CASSSRQGRATNEKLFF. CDR3 DNA: TGCGCCAGCAGCTCCAGACAGGGAAGAGCAACTAATGAAAAACTGTTTTTT.

This rearrangement joins TRBV2 to TRBJ1-2, with D hard to call. Trimming took off 4 bases at V and 10 bases at J, with 13 bases between the two ends. The CDR3 length is 12 residues. CDR1 and CDR2 (germline): SNHLY, FYNNEI. The CDR3 region is CASSVEGLDYTF. The CDR3 bases are TGTGCCAGCAGTGTGGAAGGACTGGACTACACCTTC.

This rearrangement joins TRBV6-5 to TRBJ1-2, with 8 bases lining up with TRBD1. The CDR3 runs 14 residues. Germline trimming cut 6 bases from V and 3 bases from J; bases unmatched to any gene: 6. Germline-derived CDR1 and CDR2 are MNHEY and SVGAGI. DNA for the CDR3: TGTGCCAGCAGAGGGACAGGCCTGGACTATGGCTACACCTTC. Translated: CASRGTGLDYGYTF.

V is TRBV6-2 or TRBV6-3 and J is TRBJ1-6; the match to TRBD1 covers 8 bases. Trimming took 4 bases from V and 9 from J; bases not matched to a gene: 8. The germline V gene has CDR1 MNHEY and CDR2 SVGEGT. CDR3 length equals 15 residues. CDR3 nucleotides: TGTGCCAGCAGTTCTTCCGGGACAGGCCCTTCACCCCTCCACTTT. This translates into CASSSSGTGPSPLHF.

This chain joins TRBV6-5 and TRBJ1-2, with D unresolved. CDR3 length: 12 residues. Per the germline V gene, CDR1 is MNHEY and CDR2 is SVGAGI. The V end lost 8 bases, the J end lost 3 bases, and 10 bases lay between the germline ends. CDR3 bases: TGTGCCAGCTTCGGGTTTGACTATGGCTACACCTTC. Protein sequence: CASFGFDYGYTF.

The chain couples TRBV7-8 to TRBJ1-2, with TRBD1 matching over 8 bases. This CDR3 has 15 residues. With V trimmed by 1 base and J by 8 bases, 9 bases remained unmatched. CDR1 SGHVS and CDR2 FQNEAQ come from the germline V gene. CDR3 nucleotides: TGTGCCAGCAGCTTAGAAGACAGGGGCGTGAACGGCTACACCTTC. Its protein is CASSLEDRGVNGYTF.

The chain has TRBV4-1 and TRBJ1-1; possibly TRBD1 for D (5 bases). Germline CDR1 and CDR2: MGHRA and YSYEKL. CDR3 length: 15 residues. The V and J ends lost 4 bases and 0 bases respectively, with 12 bases between them. The CDR3, as DNA: TGCGCCAGCAGCCCAAGAGAGACAGTGAACACTGAAGCTTTCTTT. Protein: CASSPRETVNTEAFF.

CDR3 residues: CASSYRVSYGYTF. The CDR3 coding sequence is TGTGCCAGCAGTTACCGGGTCAGCTATGGCTACACCTTC. V and J are TRBV6-2 or TRBV6-3 and TRBJ1-2; D call uncertain. Trimming removed 2 bases at V and 4 bases at J, with 8 bases between. Germline V gene lookup returns CDR1 MNHEY and CDR2 SVGEGT. This CDR3 has 13 residues.

This sequence joins TRBV27 and TRBJ2-7; possibly TRBD2 for D (7 bases). Germline lookup yields CDR1 MNHEY and CDR2 SMNVEV (reference sequence). V lost 8 bases and J 1 base, leaving 18 bases between the germline ends. The CDR3 contains 15 residues. In nucleotides, the CDR3 is TGTGCCAGCCTAACGGAGGGGGGGGTATCCTACGAGCAGTACTTC. Translation gives CASLTEGGVSYEQYF.

This rearrangement joins TRBV7-2 to TRBJ1-1; the D is unclear. Trimming cost V 0 bases and J 4 bases, with 12 bases left between them. Germline V gene data show CDR1 as SGHTA and CDR2 as FQGNSA. There are 15 residues in the CDR3. The CDR3 sequence is CASSLAPERSTEAFF. In DNA, the CDR3 is TGTGCCAGCAGCTTAGCCCCGGAAAGGAGCACTGAAGCTTTCTTT.

The V and J genes are TRBV7-3 and TRBJ2-1; 11 nucleotides match TRBD2. Unmatched junction bases numbered 7, after V lost 2 bases and J lost 4 bases. The germline V gene encodes CDR1 SGHTA and CDR2 FQGTGA. The CDR3 is 17 residues long. This CDR3 reads CASSLASGGLRYNEQFF. CDR3 nucleotides: TGTGCCAGCAGCTTAGCTAGCGGGGGGCTCCGGTACAATGAGCAGTTCTTC.

The chain couples TRBV19 to TRBJ1-1; D may be TRBD1 (6 bases). The V gene lost 6 bases and the J gene lost 8 bases, with 13 bases spanning the gap. The CDR3 consists of 12 residues. Germline V gene data show CDR1 as LNHDA and CDR2 as SQIVND (reference sequence). The CDR3 protein is CASSRGQREAFF. CDR3 bases: TGTGCCAGTAGCCGAGGACAGCGCGAAGCTTTCTTT. Based on the CDR3 plus reference TRBV19 and TRBJ1-1, the full variable domain is DGGITQSPKYLFRKEGQNVTLSCEQNLNHDAMYWYRQDPGQGLRLIYYSQIVNDFQKGDIAEGYSVSREKKESFPLTVTSAQKNPTAFYLCASSRGQREAFFGQGTRLTVV.

The chain recombines TRBV7-9 with TRBJ2-7, with TRBD1 matching 8 bases. After removal of 6 bases from V and 6 bases from J, the junction contained 13 bases not matched to a gene. Germline V gene lookup returns CDR1 SEHNR and CDR2 FQNEAQ (reference sequence). The CDR3 spans 15 residues. CDR3 protein: CASSSGTGYVSEQYF. DNA of the CDR3: TGTGCCAGCAGTTCCGGGACAGGTTATGTCTCCGAGCAGTACTTC.

The chain joins TRBV14 to TRBJ2-5; D is possibly TRBD1 (6 bases). The CDR3 length is 14 residues. V was shortened by 2 bases and J by 5 bases, with 12 bases between the two germline ends. CDR1 and CDR2 from the germline V gene are SGHDN and FVKESK. Written as DNA, the CDR3 is TGTGCCAGCAGCCAAACAGGGCCGGGGGAGACCCAGTACTTC. This encodes CASSQTGPGETQYF. Looking up the rest from reference TRBV14 and TRBJ2-5 gives the full variable domain: EAGVTQFPSHSVIEKGQTVTLRCDPISGHDNLYWYRRVMGKEIKFLLHFVKESKQDESGMPNNRFLAERTGGTYSTLKVQPAELEDSGVYFCASSQTGPGETQYFGPGTRLLVL.

The rearrangement uses TRBV9 and TRBJ1-1; no clear D gene. CDR1 is SGDLS, CDR2 YYNGEE, per germline. V dropped 0 bases and J dropped 5 bases, with 8 bases sitting between them. The CDR3 length is 13 residues. The CDR3 reads CASSVGGWTEAFF. The CDR3 DNA is TGTGCCAGCAGCGTAGGAGGCTGGACTGAAGCTTTCTTT.

A single count supports this clone. This chain joins TRBV28 and TRBJ1-5; TRBD1 agrees at 9 bases. CDR1 is MDHEN, CDR2 SYDVKM, per germline. V lost 2 bases, J lost 2 bases, and 16 bases stayed unmatched. The CDR3 covers 20 residues. The CDR3 is CASSLGGMMGTGTRNQPQHF. The CDR3 DNA reads TGTGCCAGCAGTTTAGGGGGTATGATGGGGACAGGGACACGCAATCAGCCCCAGCATTTT.

The genes are TRBV6-5 and TRBJ2-7; TRBD1 is a possible D gene (6 bases). Trimming stripped 0 bases from V and 2 bases from J, with 11 bases between. From germline, CDR1 is MNHEY and CDR2 SVGAGI. This CDR3 is built from 15 residues. CDR3 amino acids: CASSYSTGSPYEQYF. In DNA form, the CDR3 reads TGTGCCAGCAGTTACTCCACAGGGTCGCCCTACGAGCAGTACTTC.

This sequence joins TRBV18 and TRBJ1-4, with 7 bases matching TRBD1. Germline V lookup: CDR1 KGHSH, CDR2 LQKENI. CDR3 length: 14 residues. Trimming at V came to 5 bases and at J to 3 bases, leaving 3 bases not matched to a gene. The CDR3 DNA reads as TGTGCCAGCTCAGCGACAGGGTCTAATGAAAAACTGTTTTTT. This translates into CASSATGSNEKLFF.

The V gene is TRBV29-1, the J gene TRBJ2-2, with unresolved D. V was cut by 5 bases and J by 5 bases, with 15 bases left in between. Germline V gives CDR1 SQVTM, CDR2 ANQGSEA. This CDR3 comprises 14 residues. The DNA for the CDR3 is TGCAGCGTTTACACCCATCCGTCGACCGGGGAGCTGTTTTTT. It yields the protein CSVYTHPSTGELFF.

The rearrangement uses TRBV18 and TRBJ1-3; possibly TRBD1 for D (6 bases). V gave up 3 bases and J gave up 4 bases, with 13 bases separating them. This CDR3 has 15 amino acids. Per germline, CDR1 KGHSH and CDR2 LQKENI. DNA of the CDR3: TGTGCCAGCTCACCCATTCCAGGGGACGGAAACACCATATATTTT. The encoded protein is CASSPIPGDGNTIYF.

J is TRBJ1-1 and V is TRBV6-6, with unresolved D. The V gene's germline CDR1 is MNHNY and CDR2 SVGAGI (reference sequence). The V end lost 8 bases, the J end lost 0 bases, and 7 bases lay between the germline ends. The CDR3 runs to 12 residues. The CDR3 reads CASLTMNTEAFF. The CDR3 DNA follows: TGTGCCAGCCTTACTATGAACACTGAAGCTTTCTTT.

The chain combines TRBV10-3 with TRBJ2-1, with TRBD1 matching over 7 bases. The J segment lost 10 bases and the V segment lost 4 bases, leaving 7 bases of the junction unmatched. This CDR3 is 13 amino acids long. CDR1 is ENHRY and CDR2 is SYGVKD in the germline V gene. CDR3 coding DNA: TGTGCCATCAGTGGAGGGACAGATCAAGAGCAGTTCTTC. Translated, it gives CAISGGTDQEQFF.

This clone was counted a single time. The chain joins TRBV5-1 to TRBJ2-7, with no clear D. The CDR3 consists of 15 residues. Germline CDR1 reads SGHRS; CDR2 reads YFSETQ. The V end lost 0 bases, the J end lost 5 bases, and 15 bases lay between the germline ends. The CDR3 nucleotides read TGCGCCAGCAGCTTGGAACCAGAAATTGGTAACGAGCAGTACTTC. This gives the protein CASSLEPEIGNEQYF.

The chain combines TRBV10-3 with TRBJ1-1; 7 nucleotides align to TRBD1. The CDR3 runs to 13 residues. The junction had 3 bases not matched to a gene; V was cut back by 4 bases and J by 4 bases. Germline CDR1 reads ENHRY; CDR2 reads SYGVKD. The chain's CDR3 is CAISGQGVTEAFF. The CDR3 region has the DNA TGTGCCATCAGTGGACAGGGCGTCACTGAAGCTTTCTTT.

This sequence joins TRBV7-8 and TRBJ2-5; TRBD2 matches at 9 bases. J was trimmed by 4 bases and V by 5 bases; bases with no gene match: 11. From germline, CDR1 is SGHVS and CDR2 FQNEAQ. The length of the CDR3 is 16 residues. The CDR3 DNA sequence: TGTGCCAGCAGCCCCCCCACGCGGGGGGGCCGAGAGACCCAGTACTTC. Translating it yields CASSPPTRGGRETQYF.

This clone was seen a handful of times. The chain is built from TRBV5-6 and TRBJ2-5; D uncertain. V lost 0 bases and J lost 5, with 11 bases in between. Germline V gene sequence: CDR1 SGHDT, CDR2 YYEEEE. The CDR3 sequence is 14 residues long. The CDR3 protein is CASSLAAKRETQYF. In DNA form, the CDR3 reads TGTGCCAGCAGCTTGGCCGCAAAACGGGAGACCCAGTACTTC. The full variable domain, with the rest looked up from reference TRBV5-6 and TRBJ2-5, is DAGVTQSPTHLIKTRGQQVTLRCSPKSGHDTVSWYQQALGQGPQFIFQYYEEEERQRGNFPDRFSGHQFPNYSSELNVNALLLGDSALYLCASSLAAKRETQYFGPGTRLLVL.